Below, one T cell receptor (beta chain) is given with its context. The assay was immunoSEQ multiplex PCR, and TCRdb's table has in-frame clones only and misses some. The repertoire holds 30,000 to 35,000 clones, with about 90% as singletons. CDR3 length equals 13 residues. The junction had 6 bases not matched to a gene; V was cut back by 6 bases and J by 8 bases. CDR1 SGHNT and CDR2 YENEEA come from the germline V gene. The entry originates in a study of T cell changes during pregnancy in multiple sclerosis. The sequences come from CD8+ T cells from peripheral blood mononuclear cells, collected in the third trimester of pregnancy. J is TRBJ2-1 and V is TRBV11-3, with 8 nucleotides matching TRBD1. The receptor was derived from a female donor with multiple sclerosis, enrolled in a pregnancy study. This CDR3 is CASSSDRAHEQFF. CDR3 DNA: TGTGCCAGCAGTTCGGACAGGGCCCATGAGCAGTTCTTC.